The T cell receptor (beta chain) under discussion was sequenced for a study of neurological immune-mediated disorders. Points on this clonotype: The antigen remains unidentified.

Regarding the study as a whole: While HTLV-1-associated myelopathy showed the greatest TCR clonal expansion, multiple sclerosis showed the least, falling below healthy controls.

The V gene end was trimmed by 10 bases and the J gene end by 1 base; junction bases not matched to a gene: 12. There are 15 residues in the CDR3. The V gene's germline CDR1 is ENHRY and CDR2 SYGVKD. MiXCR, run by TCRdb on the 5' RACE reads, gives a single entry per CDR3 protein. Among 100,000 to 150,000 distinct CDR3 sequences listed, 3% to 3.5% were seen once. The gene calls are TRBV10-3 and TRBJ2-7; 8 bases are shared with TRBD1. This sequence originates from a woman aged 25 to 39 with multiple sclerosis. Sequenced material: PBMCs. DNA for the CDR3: TGTGCCACCATCTCGGACAGGGCAGGGTCCTACGAGCAGTACTTC. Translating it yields CATISDRAGSYEQYF.